The clone carrying this T cell receptor beta chain has a single count. The protocol was immunoSEQ multiplex PCR, while the TCRdb copy is restricted to in-frame clones and leaves out a portion. Among some 30,000 clones listed, more than 80% were seen once. With 4 bases clipped from V and 8 bases from J, the junction kept 4 bases outside the gene matches. Germline V CDR1 and CDR2: SEHNR, FQNEAQ (reference sequence). This CDR3 contains 13 residues. This record belongs to a study of technical replicates of blood from a handful of donors. V and J are TRBV7-9 and TRBJ2-7, with TRBD2 matching 11 bases. This sequence originates from a human donor in good health. Some clones in this sample may be carry-over from other donors' samples. What was sequenced was PBMCs. The CDR3 sequence is CASSSGTSGKQYF. The CDR3 region has the DNA TGTGCCAGCAGCTCCGGGACTAGCGGAAAGCAGTACTTC.